These 9 T cell receptor beta chains were all obtained from the same sample, sequenced in a study of T cell responses to AZD1222 COVID-19 vaccine. Here immunoSEQ multiplex PCR was the method, and the copy in TCRdb shows in-frame clones only, minus some. The data show 170,000 or so clones, 90% seen once. The sample was peripheral blood, taken on day 0 of AZD1222 vaccination. The source of these receptors is an adult in good health.

The chain uses TRBV10-3 and TRBJ2-7; D gene ambiguous. Germline CDR1 and CDR2: ENHRY and SYGVKD. V was cut by 7 bases and J by 3 bases, with 10 bases left in between. The CDR3 sequence is 12 residues long. The CDR3 sequence is CAIKGNYYEQYF. The CDR3 DNA is TGTGCCATCAAAGGTAACTACTACGAGCAGTACTTC.

The CDR3 is CASSETRSGYGYTF. The CDR3 bases are TGTGCCAGCAGTGAGACCAGGTCGGGGTATGGCTACACCTTC. V usage is TRBV2 and J usage is TRBJ1-2; D not resolved. Looked up from germline, CDR1 is SNHLY and CDR2 is FYNNEI. The CDR3 loop spans 14 amino acids. V was trimmed by 3 bases and J by 5 bases, leaving 13 bases between them.

The genes are TRBV7-2 and TRBJ1-1, with D tentatively TRBD1 (5 bases). Trimming cost V 5 bases and J 11 bases, with 21 bases left between them. Germline V CDR1 and CDR2: SGHTA, FQGNSA. The CDR3 runs to 14 residues. The CDR3 coding sequence is TGTGCCAGCAGCGCCCGGGTCGGGGCGTCGTCCGCTTTCTTT. As protein: CASSARVGASSAFF.

The chain employs TRBV19 and TRBJ1-4, with a possible D match to TRBD1 (5 bases). Deletions cut 5 bases from V and 8 bases from J, with 12 bases between. CDR3 length: 13 amino acids. Germline CDR1 LNHDA, CDR2 SQIVND (reference sequence). CDR3 sequence: CASSPSGREKLFF. CDR3 DNA sequence: TGTGCCAGTAGTCCTTCGGGGCGGGAAAAACTGTTTTTT.

The rearrangement uses TRBV9 and TRBJ1-5, with D uncertain. Germline V gene sequence: CDR1 SGDLS, CDR2 YYNGEE. This CDR3 has 13 residues. Trimming removed 1 base at V and 4 bases at J, with 6 bases between. CDR3: CASSVTPNQPQHF. The DNA of the CDR3 is TGTGCCAGCAGCGTAACGCCGAATCAGCCCCAGCATTTT.

The chain is built from TRBV5-5 and TRBJ1-2; D perhaps matches TRBD1 (5 bases). The CDR3 runs 15 residues. Trimming cost V 0 bases and J 2 bases, with 11 bases left between them. CDR1 is SGHKS and CDR2 is YYEKEE in the germline V gene (reference sequence). The CDR3 protein is CASSLAPTENYGYTF. In DNA, the CDR3 is TGTGCCAGCAGCTTGGCTCCGACAGAGAACTATGGCTACACCTTC.

This chain uses TRBV28 with TRBJ1-6; D gene uncertain. From germline, CDR1 is MDHEN and CDR2 SYDVKM. This CDR3 region has 16 residues. Deletions cut 3 bases from V and 7 bases from J, with 16 bases between. The chain's CDR3 is CASSLGWAARNSPLHF. CDR3 nucleotides: TGTGCCAGCAGTTTGGGTTGGGCAGCTAGAAATTCACCCCTCCACTTT.

This chain links TRBV18 with TRBJ1-3; 7 bases line up with TRBD1. Per the germline V gene, CDR1 is KGHSH and CDR2 is LQKENI. Unmatched junction bases numbered 6, after V lost 5 bases and J lost 2 bases. The CDR3 length is 15 residues. CDR3 residues: CASSEQGTAGNTIYF. As DNA, the CDR3 is TGTGCCAGCTCAGAACAGGGGACAGCTGGAAACACCATATATTTT.

In its sample, this clone was seen once. The CDR3 DNA is TGTGCCTGGACAGGAATGAACACTGAAGCTTTCTTT. This gives the protein CAWTGMNTEAFF. J is TRBJ1-1 and V is TRBV30, with unresolved D. The CDR3 runs 12 residues. In germline, CDR1 is GTSNPN, CDR2 SVGIG (reference sequence). The V end lost 4 bases, the J end lost 0 bases, and 6 bases lay between the germline ends.